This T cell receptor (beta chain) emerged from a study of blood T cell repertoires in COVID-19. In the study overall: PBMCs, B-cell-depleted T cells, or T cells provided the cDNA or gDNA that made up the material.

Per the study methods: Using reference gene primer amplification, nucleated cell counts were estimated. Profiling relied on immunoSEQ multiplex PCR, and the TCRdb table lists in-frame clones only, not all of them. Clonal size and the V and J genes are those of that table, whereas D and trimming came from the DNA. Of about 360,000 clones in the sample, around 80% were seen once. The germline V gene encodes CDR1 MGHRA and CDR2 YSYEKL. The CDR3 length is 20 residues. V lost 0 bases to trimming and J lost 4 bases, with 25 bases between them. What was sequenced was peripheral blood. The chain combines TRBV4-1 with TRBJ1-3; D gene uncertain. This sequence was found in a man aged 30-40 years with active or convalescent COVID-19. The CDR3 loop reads CASSQDNRGRRYHQGNTIYF. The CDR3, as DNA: TGCGCCAGCAGCCAAGATAATCGAGGGCGGCGCTATCACCAAGGAAACACCATATATTTT.